A selection of T cell receptor beta chains follows, all from one sample in a study of T cell responses to AZD1222 COVID-19 vaccine. Method: immunoSEQ multiplex PCR; TCRdb's copy keeps in-frame clones and lacks some. The repertoire holds some 150,000 clones, with about 92% as singletons. Sequencing used peripheral blood, obtained on day 0 of AZD1222 vaccination. These receptors were taken from an adult in good health. The CDR3 runs from the conserved cysteine through the conserved F or W. A D gene is named only where the DNA matches it firmly. A row's size may be missing; if present it is once, few, many or a size class.

V	size	D	J	CDR3	DNA
TRBV28	NA	NA	TRBJ1-1	CASSLRQGAFF	TGTGCCAGCAGTTTAAGGCAGGGGGCTTTCTTT
TRBV27	NA	NA	TRBJ1-5	CASSLYGGLGNQPQHF	TGTGCCAGCAGTTTATATGGGGGACTGGGGAATCAGCCCCAGCATTTT
TRBV28	NA	NA	TRBJ1-1	CASSLSLGRAEAFF	TGTGCCAGCAGTTTATCGCTGGGGAGGGCTGAAGCTTTCTTT
TRBV7-9	NA	NA	TRBJ2-3	CASTEEGGADTDTQYF	TGTGCCAGCACCGAAGAGGGGGGGGCCGACACAGATACGCAGTATTTT
TRBV3-1/TRBV3-2	once	NA	TRBJ1-1	CASSQRDLHTEAFF	TGTGCCAGCAGCCAAAGGGATTTGCACACTGAAGCTTTCTTT
TRBV7-6	NA	TRBD1	TRBJ1-6	CASSLDGTGNGPLHF	TGTGCCAGCAGCTTGGACGGGACAGGGAACGGGCCCCTCCACTTT
TRBV28	NA	NA	TRBJ2-7	CASSSSGGPEQYF	TGTGCCAGCAGTTCAAGCGGAGGGCCCGAGCAGTACTTC
TRBV29-1	NA	TRBD1	TRBJ2-4	CSVLTGLAKNIQYF	TGCAGCGTTCTGACAGGGCTAGCCAAAAACATTCAGTACTTC
TRBV7-8	NA	NA	TRBJ1-3	CASSIVSGNTIYF	TGTGCCAGCAGCATAGTCTCTGGAAACACCATATATTTT
TRBV14	NA	TRBD1	TRBJ1-1	CASSQNRGGAFF	TGTGCCAGCAGCCAAAACAGGGGTGGGGCTTTCTTT
TRBV24-1	once	NA	TRBJ1-4	CATSDPGRGEKLFF	TGTGCCACCAGTGATCCGGGACGAGGGGAAAAACTGTTTTTT
TRBV19	NA	NA	TRBJ2-1	CASANRGAGGGVSEQFF	TGTGCCAGTGCTAATAGGGGCGCAGGAGGAGGTGTAAGTGAGCAGTTCTTC
TRBV3-1/TRBV3-2	NA	NA	TRBJ2-5	CASSQFLGGQETQYF	TGTGCCAGCAGCCAATTTCTTGGGGGCCAAGAGACCCAGTACTTC
TRBV19	once	TRBD2	TRBJ2-5	CASSQWEGFGETQYF	TGTGCCAGTAGTCAATGGGAGGGTTTTGGGGAGACCCAGTACTTC
TRBV10-3	NA	NA	TRBJ1-6	CAISGDVGRRDSPLHF	TGTGCCATCAGTGGGGATGTGGGCAGGCGAGATTCACCCCTCCACTTT
TRBV6-5	NA	NA	TRBJ1-2	CASSAGAPYGYTF	TGTGCCAGCAGCGCCGGGGCACCCTATGGCTACACCTTC
TRBV2	NA	NA	TRBJ1-2	CASSPQGGYMDYGYTF	TGTGCCAGCAGTCCCCAAGGGGGATACATGGACTATGGCTACACCTTC
TRBV5-6	NA	NA	TRBJ1-6	CASSSDRQTSSYNSPLHF	TGTGCCAGCAGCTCAGACCGACAAACCAGCTCCTATAATTCACCCCTCCACTTT
TRBV27	once	NA	TRBJ2-1	CASRSTGPYNEQFF	TGTGCCAGCAGATCGACCGGGCCCTACAATGAGCAGTTCTTC
TRBV18	NA	NA	TRBJ2-2	CASSPGRPNTGELFF	TGTGCCAGCTCACCCGGGCGCCCGAACACCGGGGAGCTGTTTTTT
TRBV12-3/TRBV12-4	NA	NA	TRBJ2-5	CASSLNRRETQYF	TGTGCCAGCAGTTTAAACCGGCGGGAGACCCAGTACTTC
TRBV9	NA	TRBD2	TRBJ2-7	CASSRGGGGYEQYF	TGTGCCAGCAGTCGTGGCGGGGGAGGCTACGAGCAGTACTTC
TRBV4-1	NA	NA	TRBJ1-6	CASSHEPGAANSPLHF	TGCGCCAGCAGCCATGAGCCGGGAGCAGCTAATTCACCCCTCCACTTT